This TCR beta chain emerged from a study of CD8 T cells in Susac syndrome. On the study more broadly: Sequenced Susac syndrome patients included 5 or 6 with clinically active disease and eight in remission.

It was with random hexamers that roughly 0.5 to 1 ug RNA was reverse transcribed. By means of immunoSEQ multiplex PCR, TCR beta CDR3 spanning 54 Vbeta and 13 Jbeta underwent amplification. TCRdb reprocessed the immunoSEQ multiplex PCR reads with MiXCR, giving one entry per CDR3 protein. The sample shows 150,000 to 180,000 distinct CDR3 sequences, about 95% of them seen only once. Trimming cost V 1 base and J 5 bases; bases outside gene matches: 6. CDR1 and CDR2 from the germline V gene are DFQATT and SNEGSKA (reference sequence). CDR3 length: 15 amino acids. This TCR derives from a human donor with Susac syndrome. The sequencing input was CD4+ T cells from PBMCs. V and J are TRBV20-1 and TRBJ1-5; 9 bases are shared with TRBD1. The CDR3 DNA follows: TGCAGTGCTAGAGCCGGGACAGGGTGGGATCAGCCCCAGCATTTT. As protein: CSARAGTGWDQPQHF.